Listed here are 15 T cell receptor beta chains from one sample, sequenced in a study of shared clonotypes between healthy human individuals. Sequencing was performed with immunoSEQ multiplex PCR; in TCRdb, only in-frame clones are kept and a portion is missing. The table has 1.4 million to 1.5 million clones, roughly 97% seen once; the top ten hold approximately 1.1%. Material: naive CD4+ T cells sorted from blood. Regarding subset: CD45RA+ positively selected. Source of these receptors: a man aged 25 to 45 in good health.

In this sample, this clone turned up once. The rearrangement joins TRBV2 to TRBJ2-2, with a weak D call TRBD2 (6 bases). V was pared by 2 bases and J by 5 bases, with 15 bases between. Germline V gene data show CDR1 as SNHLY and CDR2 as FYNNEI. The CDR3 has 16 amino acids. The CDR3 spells CASSEQGGIGTGELFF. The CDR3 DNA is TGTGCCAGCAGTGAACAGGGCGGGATCGGAACCGGGGAGCTGTTTTTT.

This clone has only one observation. CDR3 protein: CASSPALAGSYEQYF. CDR3 nucleotide sequence: TGTGCCAGCTCACCAGCACTAGCGGGATCCTACGAGCAGTACTTC. V is TRBV18 and J is TRBJ2-7, with TRBD2 identical over 10 bases. The germline V gene has CDR1 KGHSH and CDR2 LQKENI. The CDR3 covers 15 residues. With 2 bases clipped from V and 1 base from J, the junction kept 2 bases outside the gene matches.

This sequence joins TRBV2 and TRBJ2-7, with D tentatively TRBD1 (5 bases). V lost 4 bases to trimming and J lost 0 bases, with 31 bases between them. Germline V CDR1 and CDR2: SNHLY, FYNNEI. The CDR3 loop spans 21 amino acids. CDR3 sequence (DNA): TGTGCCAGCAGTGCTCTCAGGAAAAGGGGCCTGATCCTAACGAGCTCCTACGAGCAGTACTTC. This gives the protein CASSALRKRGLILTSSYEQYF.

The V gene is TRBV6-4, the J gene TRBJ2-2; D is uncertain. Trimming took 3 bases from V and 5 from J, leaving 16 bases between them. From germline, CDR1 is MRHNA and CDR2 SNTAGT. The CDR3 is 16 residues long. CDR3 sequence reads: CASSENVRLGTGELFF. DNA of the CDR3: TGTGCCAGCAGTGAGAACGTTCGTTTGGGGACCGGGGAGCTGTTTTTT.

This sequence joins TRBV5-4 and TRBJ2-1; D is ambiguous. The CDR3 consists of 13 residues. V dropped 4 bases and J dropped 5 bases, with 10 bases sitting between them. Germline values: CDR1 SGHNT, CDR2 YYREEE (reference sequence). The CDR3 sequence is CASSTGPDNEQFF. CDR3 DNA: TGTGCCAGCAGCACCGGACCAGACAATGAGCAGTTCTTC. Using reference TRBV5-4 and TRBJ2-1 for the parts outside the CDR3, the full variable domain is ETGVTQSPTHLIKTRGQQVTLRCSSQSGHNTVSWYQQALGQGPQFIFQYYREEENGRGNFPPRFSGLQFPNYSSELNVNALELDDSALYLCASSTGPDNEQFFGPGTRLTVL.

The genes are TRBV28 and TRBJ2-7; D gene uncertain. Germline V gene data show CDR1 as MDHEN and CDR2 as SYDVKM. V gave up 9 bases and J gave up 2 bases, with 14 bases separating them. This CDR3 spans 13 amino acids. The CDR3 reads CASRKTVTYEQYF. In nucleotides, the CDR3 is TGTGCCAGTCGGAAGACGGTTACCTACGAGCAGTACTTC.

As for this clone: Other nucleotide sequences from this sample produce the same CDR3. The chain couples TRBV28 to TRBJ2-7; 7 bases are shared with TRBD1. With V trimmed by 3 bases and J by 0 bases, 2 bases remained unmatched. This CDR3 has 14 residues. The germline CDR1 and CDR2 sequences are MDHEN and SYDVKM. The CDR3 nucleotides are TGTGCCAGCAGTTTTCCAGGGGGCTCCTACGAGCAGTACTTC. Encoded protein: CASSFPGGSYEQYF.

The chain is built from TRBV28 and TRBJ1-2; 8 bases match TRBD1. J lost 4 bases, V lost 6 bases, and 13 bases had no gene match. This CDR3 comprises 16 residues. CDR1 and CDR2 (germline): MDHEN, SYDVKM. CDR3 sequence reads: CASRDAGTGRSYGYTF. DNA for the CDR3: TGTGCCAGCAGGGATGCCGGGACAGGTCGATCCTATGGCTACACCTTC.

The CDR3 DNA is TGTGCCAGCAGCTTAGGACGATCGAACACCGGGGAGCTGTTTTTT. Amino acid sequence: CASSLGRSNTGELFF. This chain uses TRBV7-2 with TRBJ2-2; unclear D gene. Looked up from germline, CDR1 is SGHTA and CDR2 is FQGNSA. This CDR3 contains 15 residues. The germline V and J ends were trimmed by 1 base and 0 bases, with 6 bases remaining between them.

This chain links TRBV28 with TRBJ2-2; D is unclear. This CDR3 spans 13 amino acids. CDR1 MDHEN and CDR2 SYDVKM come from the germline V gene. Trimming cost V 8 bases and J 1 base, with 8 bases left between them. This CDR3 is CASQIENTGELFF. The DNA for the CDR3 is TGTGCCAGCCAAATCGAGAACACCGGGGAGCTGTTTTTT.

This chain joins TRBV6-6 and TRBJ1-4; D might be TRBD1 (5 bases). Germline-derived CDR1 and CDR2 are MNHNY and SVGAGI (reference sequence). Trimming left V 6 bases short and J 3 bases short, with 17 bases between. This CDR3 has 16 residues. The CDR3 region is CASSHLPGRPNEKLFF. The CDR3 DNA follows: TGTGCCAGCAGCCACCTTCCGGGACGGCCTAATGAAAAACTGTTTTTT.

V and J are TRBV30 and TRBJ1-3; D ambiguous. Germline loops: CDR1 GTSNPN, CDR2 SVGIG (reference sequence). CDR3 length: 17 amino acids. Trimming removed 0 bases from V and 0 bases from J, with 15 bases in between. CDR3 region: CAWSVHEWRDSGNTIYF. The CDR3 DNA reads TGTGCCTGGAGTGTACATGAGTGGAGGGACTCTGGAAACACCATATATTTT.

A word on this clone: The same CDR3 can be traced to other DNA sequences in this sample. CDR3 loop: CASSVAGDGYNEQFF. The CDR3 DNA reads as TGTGCCAGCAGCGTAGCGGGAGACGGTTACAATGAGCAGTTCTTC. The V gene is TRBV9, the J gene TRBJ2-1, with D possibly being TRBD2 (6 bases). With 0 bases removed from V and 4 bases from J, the gap between germline ends came to 11 bases. Germline V gives CDR1 SGDLS, CDR2 YYNGEE. The CDR3 spans 15 residues.

The CDR3 DNA sequence: TGCGCCAGCAGCTTGTACGACGGGAGGGTTGGTGGCACAGATACGCAGTATTTT. Encoded protein: CASSLYDGRVGGTDTQYF. The rearrangement joins TRBV5-1 to TRBJ2-3; 8 positions match TRBD2. V dropped 1 base and J dropped 1; count of bases not matched to a gene: 11. Germline lookup yields CDR1 SGHRS and CDR2 YFSETQ. The CDR3 contains 18 residues.

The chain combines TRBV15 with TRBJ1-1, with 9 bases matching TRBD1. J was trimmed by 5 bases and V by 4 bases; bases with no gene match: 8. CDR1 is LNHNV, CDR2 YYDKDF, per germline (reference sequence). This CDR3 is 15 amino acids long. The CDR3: CATSIKTGGGTEAFF. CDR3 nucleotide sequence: TGTGCCACCAGCATAAAGACAGGGGGAGGAACTGAAGCTTTCTTT.